This entry features one TCR beta chain sequence. Some clones are missing from TCRdb's copy, which holds only in-frame ones; the method was immunoSEQ multiplex PCR. The sample comprises 140,000 to 150,000 clones, 85% to 90% of which are singletons, and under 15% rests with the top ten. The data derive from a study of blood T cell repertoires in COVID-19. About the study: Sites in the United States, Italy and Spain provided acute and convalescent COVID-19 samples. T cells, B-cell-depleted T cells, or PBMCs provided the cDNA or gDNA that served as material.

Seattle cases were enrolled at active infection and followed longitudinally. Germline V gives CDR1 KGHSH, CDR2 LQKENI. Between the trimmed V and J ends, which lost 3 bases and 0 bases, there was a span of 9 bases. CDR3 length equals 14 residues. The V gene is TRBV18, the J gene TRBJ2-7, with D maybe TRBD1 (5 bases). Sample: peripheral blood. The clonotype was recovered from a man between 18 and 29 years old with COVID-19, enrolled during active disease. CDR3 nucleotide sequence: TGTGCCAGCTCACCGCAGGGAACCTCCTACGAGCAGTACTTC. It yields the protein CASSPQGTSYEQYF.